One and the same sample provided the 28 T cell receptor beta chains below, sequenced in a study of blood T cell repertoires in COVID-19 (dated by TCRdb to about 2020). Libraries were prepared through the immunoSEQ multiplex PCR assay. Held by TCRdb, this immuneACCESS table contains in-frame sequences only and omits some clones. Under half of the omission traces to an unresolved V gene where checked; the cause of the rest is unknown. The sample table lists tens of thousands of clones, about 92% of them with a count of one. The ten largest make up roughly 2.3% of the sample. Source material: peripheral blood. These receptors were collected from a man aged 45 to 65 with acute or convalescent COVID-19.

The chain recombines TRBV7-2 with TRBJ2-3, with 11 positions matching TRBD2. V lost 5 bases, J lost 6 bases, and 10 bases stayed unmatched. The CDR3 is 16 residues long. Looked up from germline, CDR1 is SGHTA and CDR2 is FQGNSA. The CDR3 loop is CASSVYSGGAVDTQYF. CDR3 nucleotide sequence: TGTGCCAGCAGCGTATATAGCGGGGGGGCCGTGGATACGCAGTATTTT.

The chain uses TRBV29-1 and TRBJ1-1; D possibly corresponds to TRBD1 (5 bases). Trimming left V 3 bases short and J 0 bases short, with 11 bases between. The CDR3 is 14 amino acids. Germline loops: CDR1 SQVTM, CDR2 ANQGSEA. CDR3 coding DNA: TGCAGCGTTGATATGGGGGGAATGAACACTGAAGCTTTCTTT. Protein: CSVDMGGMNTEAFF.

The genes are TRBV6-5 and TRBJ1-2; no definite D call. Trimming stripped 6 bases from V and 4 bases from J, with 9 bases between. The CDR3 spans 12 residues. From germline, CDR1 is MNHEY and CDR2 SVGAGI. The CDR3 nucleotides read TGTGCCAGCAGAGGAGGACCCTATGGCTACACCTTC. It yields the protein CASRGGPYGYTF.

This chain joins TRBV5-6 and TRBJ2-2; D is possibly TRBD2 (5 bases). CDR3 length: 14 amino acids. The V end was cut by 1 base, the J end by 7 bases, with 11 bases between. Germline V gene sequence: CDR1 SGHDT, CDR2 YYEEEE. CDR3 coding DNA: TGTGCCAGCAGCTTGCACGAGGCGGGCGGGGAGCTGTTTTTT. Encoded protein: CASSLHEAGGELFF.

This chain joins TRBV5-1 and TRBJ1-1; TRBD1 matches at 11 bases. The length of the CDR3 is 16 residues. The V and J ends lost 3 bases and 0 bases, in that order; junction bases with no gene match: 4. Germline V gene data show CDR1 as SGHRS and CDR2 as YFSETQ. The CDR3 nucleotides read TGCGCCAGCAGCTCCTGGGACAGGGGGATGAACACTGAAGCTTTCTTT. Amino acid sequence: CASSSWDRGMNTEAFF.

The chain has TRBV7-2 and TRBJ2-1; 7 bases line up with TRBD2. The length of the CDR3 is 16 residues. The junction had 3 bases not matched to a gene; V was cut back by 1 base and J by 0 bases. Germline-derived CDR1 and CDR2 are SGHTA and FQGNSA. The CDR3 is CASSLVAGVSYNEQFF. The CDR3 nucleotides read TGTGCCAGCAGCTTAGTCGCGGGGGTCTCCTACAATGAGCAGTTCTTC. Filled out from reference TRBV7-2 and TRBJ2-1, the complete variable domain reads GAGVSQSPSNKVTEKGKDVELRCDPISGHTALYWYRQSLGQGLEFLIYFQGNSAPDKSGLPSDRFSAERTGGSVSTLTIQRTQQEDSAVYLCASSLVAGVSYNEQFFGPGTRLTVL.

The J gene is TRBJ2-3, the V gene TRBV7-2; 9 bases agree with TRBD2. The junction had 7 bases not matched to a gene; V was cut back by 3 bases and J by 0 bases. From germline, CDR1 is SGHTA and CDR2 FQGNSA. The CDR3 totals 17 residues. Here the CDR3 reads CASSLSPRGGSTDTQYF. The CDR3 bases are TGTGCCAGCAGCTTGAGTCCGCGGGGGGGCAGCACAGATACGCAGTATTTT.

The chain has TRBV9 and TRBJ1-2, with 8 positions matching TRBD1. The CDR3 is 16 amino acids. CDR1 is SGDLS, CDR2 YYNGEE, per germline. The trim removed 0 bases at V and 4 bases at J, leaving 8 bases unmatched. As DNA, the CDR3 is TGTGCCAGCAGCGTAGGTGCAGGGGGCAGATCCTATGGCTACACCTTC. It is translated as CASSVGAGGRSYGYTF.

This clone was found once. This sequence joins TRBV5-8 and TRBJ1-2; tentative D call: TRBD1 (6 bases). V lost 4 bases, J lost 13 bases, and 20 bases lay in between. In germline, CDR1 is SGHTS, CDR2 YDEGEE. This CDR3 is built from 13 residues. This CDR3 reads CASSPCKRQVCTF. CDR3 sequence (DNA): TGTGCCAGCAGCCCATGCAAACGACAGGTTTGCACCTTC. Using reference TRBV5-8 and TRBJ1-2 for the parts outside the CDR3, the full variable domain is EAGVTQSPTHLIKTRGQQATLRCSPISGHTSVYWYQQALGLGLQFLLWYDEGEERNRGNFPPRFSGRQFPNYSSELNVNALELEDSALYLCASSPCKRQVCTFGSGTRLTVV.

The genes are TRBV15 and TRBJ2-3, with 7 positions matching TRBD2. The CDR3 totals 16 residues. CDR1 and CDR2 from the germline V gene are LNHNV and YYDKDF (reference sequence). V lost 5 bases to trimming and J lost 2 bases; unmatched junction nucleotides: 10. The CDR3 sequence: CATSVSFGLVTDTQYF. CDR3 sequence (DNA): TGTGCCACCAGCGTCTCATTCGGACTAGTCACAGATACGCAGTATTTT.

This rearrangement joins TRBV5-8 to TRBJ2-3; D remains unclear. From germline, CDR1 is SGHTS and CDR2 YDEGEE. The V end was cut by 0 bases, the J end by 1 base, with 6 bases between. The CDR3 is 14 residues long. The CDR3: CASSLAQGTDTQYF. CDR3 DNA: TGTGCCAGCAGCTTGGCGCAGGGCACAGATACGCAGTATTTT. Full variable domain (outside the CDR3, taken from reference TRBV5-8 and TRBJ2-3): EAGVTQSPTHLIKTRGQQATLRCSPISGHTSVYWYQQALGLGLQFLLWYDEGEERNRGNFPPRFSGRQFPNYSSELNVNALELEDSALYLCASSLAQGTDTQYFGPGTRLTVL.

The rearrangement uses TRBV19 and TRBJ2-1; D not resolved. The CDR3 covers 14 residues. Germline lookup yields CDR1 LNHDA and CDR2 SQIVND (reference sequence). Deletions cut 1 base from V and 7 bases from J, with 11 bases between. CDR3 amino acids: CASSIGSMRNEQFF. The CDR3 nucleotides are TGTGCCAGTAGTATAGGATCAATGCGGAATGAGCAGTTCTTC.

The chain is built from TRBV5-4 and TRBJ2-1; 7 bases are a match to TRBD2. This CDR3 has 17 residues. Looked up from germline, CDR1 is SGHNT and CDR2 is YYREEE (reference sequence). The trim removed 4 bases at V and 3 bases at J, leaving 13 bases unmatched. Written as DNA, the CDR3 is TGTGCCAGCAGCCAAGCGAACGCGGGGGATCTCTACAATGAGCAGTTCTTC. It yields the protein CASSQANAGDLYNEQFF.

The chain links TRBV7-9 to TRBJ1-1; D ambiguous. This CDR3 comprises 15 residues. V lost 4 bases, J lost 2 bases, and 14 bases lay in between. In germline, CDR1 is SEHNR, CDR2 FQNEAQ (reference sequence). The CDR3 DNA reads TGTGCCAGCAGCTCAGGACGGACTATCAACACTGAAGCTTTCTTT. As protein: CASSSGRTINTEAFF. The entire variable domain, with the rest obtained from reference TRBV7-9 and TRBJ1-1, is as follows: DTGVSQNPRHKITKRGQNVTFRCDPISEHNRLYWYRQTLGQGPEFLTYFQNEAQLEKSRLLSDRFSAERPKGSFSTLEIQRTEQGDSAMYLCASSSGRTINTEAFFGQGTRLTVV.

The chain joins TRBV2 to TRBJ2-1; tentative D call: TRBD1 (6 bases). The germline V and J ends were trimmed by 5 bases and 7 bases, with 12 bases remaining between them. The CDR3 is 13 residues long. Germline CDR1 reads SNHLY; CDR2 reads FYNNEI. CDR3 amino acids: CASSKTRGNEQFF. The CDR3 DNA sequence: TGTGCCAGCAGTAAAACTAGGGGGAATGAGCAGTTCTTC.

This clone occurred a few times. The chain joins TRBV4-1 to TRBJ1-2, with TRBD1 matching over 10 bases. Germline trimming cut 1 base from V and 3 bases from J; bases unmatched to any gene: 2. Germline values: CDR1 MGHRA, CDR2 YSYEKL. This CDR3 is built from 15 residues. The CDR3 nucleotides read TGCGCCAGCAGCCAAGGACAGGGGGCCCACTATGGCTACACCTTC. As protein: CASSQGQGAHYGYTF.

The gene calls are TRBV11-2 and TRBJ1-2; no clear D. This CDR3 spans 12 amino acids. Germline CDR1 and CDR2: SGHAT and FQNNGV. V lost 5 bases to trimming and J lost 8 bases, with 12 bases between them. CDR3 nucleotide sequence: TGTGCCAGCAGCGCCCGGTTGGGCGGCTACACCTTC. It encodes CASSARLGGYTF.

This clone came up a few times. The rearrangement links TRBV18 to TRBJ1-2; D is perhaps TRBD1 (6 bases). V was cut by 2 bases and J by 4 bases, with 14 bases left in between. The CDR3 runs 15 residues. CDR1 KGHSH and CDR2 LQKENI come from the germline V gene. This chain's CDR3 is CASSPIRQEGYGYTF. The CDR3 nucleotides read TGTGCCAGCTCACCAATAAGACAGGAAGGCTATGGCTACACCTTC.

A few counts support this clone. The chain has TRBV19 and TRBJ1-5, with 8 nucleotides matching TRBD1. The ends lost 7 bases at V and 1 base at J; junction bases unmatched: 9. The CDR3 runs 16 residues. Germline-derived CDR1 and CDR2 are LNHDA and SQIVND (reference sequence). CDR3: CASTSGQGRSNQPQHF. The DNA for the CDR3 is TGTGCCAGTACCTCCGGACAGGGAAGAAGCAATCAGCCCCAGCATTTT.

The rearrangement links TRBV7-9 to TRBJ2-5; possible D gene TRBD2, 6 bases. Germline V gene sequence: CDR1 SEHNR, CDR2 FQNEAQ (reference sequence). The CDR3 extends over 15 amino acids. V was shortened by 2 bases and J by 5 bases, with 15 bases between the two germline ends. CDR3 DNA: TGTGCCAGCAGCTTACGGGAGCTAAAGGGGGAGACCCAGTACTTC. It translates to CASSLRELKGETQYF.

The CDR3 DNA is TGTGCCAGCAGCTTGGATGGGGCAGACAATGAGCAGTTCTTC. Its protein product is CASSLDGADNEQFF. V usage is TRBV5-6 and J usage is TRBJ2-1, with a tentative D call TRBD1 (5 bases). Germline CDR1 reads SGHDT; CDR2 reads YYEEEE. The V gene lost 0 bases and the J gene lost 5 bases, with 9 bases spanning the gap. The CDR3 totals 14 residues.

The chain uses TRBV9 and TRBJ2-2; D perhaps matches TRBD2 (7 bases). Trimming removed 4 bases at V and 2 bases at J, with 15 bases between. This CDR3 has 16 residues. Per the germline V gene, CDR1 is SGDLS and CDR2 is YYNGEE. CDR3 nucleotide sequence: TGTGCCAGCAGCCCCCGGGGGGCAGCTAACACCGGGGAGCTGTTTTTT. Its translation: CASSPRGAANTGELFF.

The V call is TRBV10-1, the J call TRBJ2-7, with 10 bases that match TRBD2. The CDR3 loop spans 17 amino acids. The junction had 13 bases not matched to a gene; V was cut back by 6 bases and J by 2 bases. Germline lookup yields CDR1 WNHNN and CDR2 SYGVQD (reference sequence). The CDR3 region is CASSLRRASGGPYEQYV. DNA of the CDR3: TGCGCCAGCAGCCTCCGGAGGGCTAGCGGGGGCCCCTACGAGCAGTACGTC.

The chain recombines TRBV29-1 with TRBJ1-1; no definite D call. CDR3 size: 12 residues. Germline CDR1 reads SQVTM; CDR2 reads ANQGSEA. The DNA for the CDR3 is TGCAGTCCCTTTTTTTACCCTACCGAAGCTTTCTTT. Its translation is CSPFFYPTEAFF.

The chain employs TRBV27 and TRBJ1-5, with D uncertain. Germline V CDR1 and CDR2: MNHEY, SMNVEV (reference sequence). Trimming left V 0 bases short and J 9 bases short, with 9 bases between. This CDR3 contains 13 residues. The CDR3 nucleotides read TGTGCCAGCAGTTTATCCGTCTACCGGCCCCAGCATTTT. Translating it yields CASSLSVYRPQHF.

V is TRBV13 and J is TRBJ2-3; D is unclear. Germline V CDR1 and CDR2: PRHDT, FYEKMQ (reference sequence). With 6 bases removed from V and 1 base from J, the gap between germline ends came to 5 bases. The CDR3 loop spans 12 amino acids. DNA of the CDR3: TGTGCCAGCAGAAGCGGCACAGATACGCAGTATTTT. This sequence encodes CASRSGTDTQYF.

The chain couples TRBV28 to TRBJ1-2; perhaps TRBD1 as D (6 bases). CDR1 and CDR2 (germline): MDHEN, SYDVKM. The CDR3 totals 14 residues. V was cut by 10 bases and J by 6 bases, with 21 bases left in between. CDR3 amino acids: CAMRGGGRGNGYTF. In nucleotides, the CDR3 is TGTGCCATGCGGGGAGGGGGGCGAGGAAATGGCTACACCTTC.

The gene calls are TRBV6-6 and TRBJ2-7; D might be TRBD1 (5 bases). The V end lost 6 bases, the J end lost 0 bases, and 15 bases lay between the germline ends. Germline CDR1 is MNHNY and CDR2 is SVGAGI (reference sequence). CDR3 size: 15 residues. In nucleotides, the CDR3 is TGTGCCAGCAGCTCCAGGGCTGTAAGCTCCTACGAGCAGTACGTC. It codes for CASSSRAVSSYEQYV.